This TCR beta chain appears in the sequencing data of a study of regulatory T cells in long-lasting Graves disease. In germline, CDR1 is SGHNT, CDR2 YYREEE (reference sequence). The CDR3 runs 15 residues. V was pared by 4 bases and J by 2 bases, with 5 bases of the junction left unmatched. The authors built TCR beta libraries using iRepertoire HTBI primers and Arm-PCR of CDR3 regions. TCRdb reanalysed the multiplex PCR reads using MiXCR and keeps one entry per CDR3 protein. The sample carries around 420,000 distinct CDR3 sequences, 15% recorded once. Whole-study results and caveats: Persistent Graves' disease cases displayed lower TCR diversity than newly diagnosed ones. When disease was persistent, TRBV28, TRBJ1-2 and TRBJ2-5 were the favored segments. New patients shared about 880 public clonotypes, fewer than the roughly 3,000 shared by persistent patients. No thyroid tissue was studied; the work used peripheral blood only.

In this sample, this clonotype turned up many times. Its cognate antigen is unknown. Time point specified: newly diagnosed GD, antithyroid drugs for less than 3 months. Construction of the TCR library relied on RNA isolated from PBMCs. The receptor was isolated from a female donor with Graves disease. The gene calls are TRBV5-4 and TRBJ2-1, with 8 nucleotides matching TRBD2. This sample comprised peripheral blood mononuclear cells (PBMCs), obtained at new diagnosis, from a patient treated with antithyroid drugs. CDR3 amino acids: CASSVQTSAYNEQFF. CDR3 in DNA: TGTGCCAGCAGCGTCCAGACTAGCGCCTACAATGAGCAGTTCTTC.